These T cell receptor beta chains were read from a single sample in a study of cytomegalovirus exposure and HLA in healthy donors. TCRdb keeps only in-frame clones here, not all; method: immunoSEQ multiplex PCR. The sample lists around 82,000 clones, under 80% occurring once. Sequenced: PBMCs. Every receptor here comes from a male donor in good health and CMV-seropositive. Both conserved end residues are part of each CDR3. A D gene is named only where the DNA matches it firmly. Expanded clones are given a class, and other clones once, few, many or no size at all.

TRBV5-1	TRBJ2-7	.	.	CASSLGQFSYEQYF	TGCGCCAGCAGCTTGGGACAGTTCTCCTACGAGCAGTACTTC
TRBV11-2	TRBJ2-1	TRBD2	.	CASSPETSGYAYNEQFF	TGTGCCAGCAGCCCAGAGACTAGCGGGTACGCCTACAATGAGCAGTTCTTC
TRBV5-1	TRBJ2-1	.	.	CASSLMPRVSSYNEQFF	TGCGCCAGCAGCCTCATGCCCAGGGTGAGCTCCTACAATGAGCAGTTCTTC
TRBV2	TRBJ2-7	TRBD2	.	CASRDLAGGTYEQYF	TGTGCCAGCAGAGACTTAGCGGGGGGCACCTACGAGCAGTACTTC
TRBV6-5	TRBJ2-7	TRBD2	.	CASSLRLAGDYEQYF	TGTGCCAGCAGTCTTAGACTAGCGGGAGATTACGAGCAGTACTTC
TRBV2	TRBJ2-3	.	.	CASLVENTDTQYF	TGTGCCAGCTTGGTGGAGAACACAGATACGCAGTATTTT
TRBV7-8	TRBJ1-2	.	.	CASSFRGEGRYGYTF	TGTGCCAGCAGCTTCCGGGGCGAAGGGAGGTATGGCTACACCTTC
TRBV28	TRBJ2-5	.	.	CASSSHPVGGQETQYF	TGTGCCAGCAGTTCTCACCCCGTGGGGGGGCAGGAGACCCAGTACTTC
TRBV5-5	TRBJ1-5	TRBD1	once	CASSPGQGMDQPQHF	TGTGCCAGCAGCCCGGGACAGGGGATGGATCAGCCCCAGCATTTT
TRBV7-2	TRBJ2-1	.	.	CASSLGFGQGHNEQFF	TGTGCCAGCAGCTTAGGATTTGGTCAGGGACATAATGAGCAGTTCTTC
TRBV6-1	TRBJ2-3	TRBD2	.	CASSEAGGAVGRDTQYF	TGTGCCAGCAGTGAAGCCGGGGGGGCCGTCGGTAGAGATACGCAGTATTTT
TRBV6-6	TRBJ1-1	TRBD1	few	CASRPGQGNTEAFF	TGTGCCAGCAGACCGGGACAGGGGAACACTGAAGCTTTCTTT
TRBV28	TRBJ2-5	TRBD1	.	CASSLWVGAGTGRETQYF	TGTGCCAGCAGTTTATGGGTGGGGGCCGGGACAGGGCGAGAGACCCAGTACTTC
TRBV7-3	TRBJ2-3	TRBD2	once	CASSPGLAGGADTQYF	TGTGCCAGCAGCCCGGGACTAGCGGGGGGGGCTGATACGCAGTATTTT
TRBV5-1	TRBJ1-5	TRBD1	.	CASSFPGTGGRSNQPQHF	TGCGCCAGCAGCTTTCCCGGGACAGGGGGCAGGAGCAATCAGCCCCAGCATTTT
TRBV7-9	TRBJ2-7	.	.	CASSFGLAPSSYEQYF	TGTGCCAGCAGCTTTGGTCTCGCTCCGAGCTCCTACGAGCAGTACTTC